This record looks at one T cell receptor (beta chain) sequence and its context. The sample holds many counts of this clonotype. It has no known antigen specificity. Base quality data are lacking; no much larger clone is found one base away. Libraries were made using UMI-ligation and nested PCR. An equimolar mix of two oligonucleotides covering both TRBC1 and TRBC2 was used as the beta constant-region primer. A single-stranded oligonucleotide bearing the SP2 primer plus a 12-nucleotide UMI was ligated onto the 3' end of the cDNA by T4 RNA ligase 1. The ligated cDNA went through four rounds of PCR with nested alpha and beta constant-region primers together with the SP2 primer. The ligation reaction was incubated at 16°C for roughly 18-25 hours. PCR2 was typically run as a SYBR Green qPCR and stopped at a predetermined threshold to prevent over-amplification. All purifications after the first were performed with Agencourt AMPure XP magnetic beads. Libraries were quantified by Qubit and checked on a TapeStation, with a main peak expected near 650 bp. Sequencing of the pooled libraries was done on an Illumina MiSeq using v2 2x251 paired-end kits, which typically yielded 1-2 million reads per sample. Each sample library was pooled at 4 nM, and roughly 4.5-8% PhiX was included to improve cluster recognition. The published analysis was carried out like this. Decombinator assigned V and J genes to Demultiplexor-processed FASTQ reads by tag matching, allowing a single base-pair mismatch. UMIs were used by Collapsinator to correct both sequencing errors and frequency errors arising from PCR heterogeneity. TCRs were translated and CDR3s were extracted from the conserved cysteine to the FGXG phenylalanine by CDR3Translator, with non-productive sequences being flagged. Gini, Shannon entropy and inverse Simpson indices were calculated on repertoires subsampled to equal numbers of UMI-defined TCRs. Within the linear range, a power law was fitted by maximum likelihood to the distributions of clonotype abundance. Similar UMI counts, unique TCR numbers and clonal distributions were obtained with the pipeline and with MIGEC on one naive CD8 sample. In one analysis, naive TCRs also found in any memory subset of the same donor were removed from the naive repertoire. A set of several thousand CMV-associated CDR3 sequences, compiled from VDJdb and a published dataset, was used to search the repertoires. TCRdb handled the public reads itself, with Q25 trimming in fastp and clone calling in MiXCR, and kept productive beta chains. CDR3 protein duplicates are merged, each entry listing the most common genes and DNA. The V and J calls reflect TCRdb's pipeline rather than the authors' work. The sample has around 160,000 distinct CDR3 sequences on record, about a sixth of them singletons. More than 0.13% of the sample is taken by the ten largest.

This sample is drawn from a study of naive and memory T cell subsets (dated by TCRdb to 2016 to 2017). As for the study more broadly: An open-source, UMI-based TCR alpha and beta sequencing pipeline was applied to sorted naive and memory peripheral blood T cell subsets. RNA was DNase-treated and reverse transcribed with TCR constant-region primers, mostly using SuperScript III. The results of the functional CMV T cell responses matched the IgG serology results in every case.

The CDR3 goes from the cysteine to the phenylalanine over 13 residues. Left in the record is the CDR3 DNA by itself, 39 bases read in frame from the first base. V gives up 7 bases and J gives up 0 bases, and the segment between their germline ends measures 7 bases. The germline V gene (reference sequence) yields DFQATT for CDR1 and SNEGSKA for CDR2. The full study reports these points: A few larger clonotypes were present in naive repertoires, especially CD8 naive repertoires, and these clonotypes were possibly memory cells re-expressing CD45RA. Single alpha or beta chain sequences, rather than paired alpha/beta receptors, were used to define clonotypes. RNA-based TCR counts may be affected by expression changes linked to T cell activation and differentiation. In both CD4 and CD8 cells, going from naive through CM, EM and EMRA, the Gini index went up while Shannon and inverse Simpson diversity went down. No ground truth was available to validate the repertoire findings for the naive and memory subsets. TCR abundance followed a power law whose exponent differed between naive and memory subsets but was consistent across the three individuals. After error correction, over 95% of naive TCR sequences appeared only once, giving much steeper abundance distributions than memory subsets.

From the second PCR step onward, the TCR alpha chain libraries and the TCR beta chain libraries were amplified separately. The CMV status of each donor was determined by measuring IFNgamma production from CD4+ T cells after fresh PBMCs had been stimulated overnight with CMV viral lysate. Using Miltenyi beads, CD4 T cells were first positively selected, and CD8 T cells were then positively selected from the CD4-negative fraction. Cells stained for CD3, CD4, CD8, CD45RA, CD27 and a live/dead dye were sorted on a BD Aria II into four subsets by CD45RA and CD27. Blood came from a few healthy volunteers, each fractionated into CD4 and CD8 T cells and then into four differentiation subsets. Approximately 120 ml of peripheral blood was collected from each donor, and PBMC were isolated by Ficoll-Paque PLUS density-gradient centrifugation. Sorted cells were lysed in RLT buffer, after which RNA was extracted using a Qiagen RNeasy kit and stored at -80 degrees C.

The chain employs TRBV20-1 and TRBJ2-6; matching of 5 bases hints at TRBD2 as the D gene. Source material: naive CD4+ T cells from blood. What the cell subset or site label conveys for this sample: naive T cells, CD45RA high CD27+. The sequence derives from a human donor in good health. This receptor has the CDR3 CSVGISGANVLTF. The nucleotides are TGCAGTGTCGGGATCTCTGGGGCCAACGTCCTGACTTTC.